This entry lists 27 T cell receptor beta chains sequenced from one sample in a study of T cell repertoires in cytomegalovirus infection. No antigen has been identified for these receptors. TCRdb reprocessed the reads via MiXCR and lists one record per CDR3 protein. The sample lists approximately 730,000 distinct CDR3 sequences; 30% to 40% were seen once. This specimen was cultured PBMCs, taken from culture after CMV antigen stimulation. The receptor set was obtained from a human donor in good health (CMV status not recorded). Some clones in this sample may be carry-over from other donors' samples.

J is TRBJ2-5 and V is TRBV7-9; perhaps TRBD2 as D (6 bases). Trimming stripped 7 bases from V and 7 bases from J, with 13 bases between. This CDR3 contains 12 residues. The germline gives CDR1 SEHNR, CDR2 FQNEAQ (reference sequence). CDR3 in amino acids: CASTPGGATQYF. The CDR3 DNA reads TGTGCCAGCACCCCGGGCGGGGCGACCCAGTACTTC.

This chain connects TRBV19 to TRBJ2-1; 10 nucleotides match TRBD2. V trimming: 9 bases; J trimming: 7 bases; junction bases outside the gene matches: 6. The germline V gene has CDR1 LNHDA and CDR2 SQIVND (reference sequence). The CDR3 length is 13 residues. As DNA, the CDR3 is TGTGCCAGCAGCGGGGGGGCCGTAAATGAGCAGTTCTTC. This codes for CASSGGAVNEQFF.

The chain couples TRBV27 to TRBJ2-2; D is ambiguous. The germline V and J ends were trimmed by 7 bases and 3 bases, with 12 bases remaining between them. CDR3 length equals 14 residues. Germline V gene data show CDR1 as MNHEY and CDR2 as SMNVEV (reference sequence). Here the CDR3 DNA reads TGTGCCAGCACCTACCGACCGGACACCGGGGAGCTGTTTTTT. As protein: CASTYRPDTGELFF.

V usage is TRBV7-2 and J usage is TRBJ2-7; 9 bases are shared with TRBD2. Germline loops: CDR1 SGHTA, CDR2 FQGNSA. Trimming took 5 bases from V and 3 from J; bases not matched to a gene: 11. This CDR3 has 16 residues. CDR3 region: CASSPSSSSGDYEQYF. The CDR3 DNA follows: TGTGCCAGCAGCCCCTCCAGTTCTAGCGGGGACTACGAGCAGTACTTC.

J is TRBJ2-3 and V is TRBV30; 9 nucleotides agree with TRBD1. With V trimmed by 5 bases and J by 3 bases, 9 bases remained unmatched. CDR1 and CDR2 (germline): GTSNPN, SVGIG (reference sequence). The CDR3 is made up of 15 amino acids. The CDR3 reads CAWGNTGGYTDTQYF. CDR3 bases: TGTGCCTGGGGCAACACAGGGGGCTATACAGATACGCAGTATTTT.

V gene TRBV7-9 combines with J gene TRBJ2-7; D is perhaps TRBD2 (6 bases). This CDR3 has 16 amino acids. Trimming shortened V by 1 base and J by 0 bases, and 13 bases separated the two germline ends. CDR1 is SEHNR and CDR2 is FQNEAQ in the germline V gene (reference sequence). The chain's CDR3 is CASSLGFGRRSYEQYF. For the CDR3, the DNA is TGTGCCAGCAGCTTAGGATTCGGGAGACGCTCCTACGAGCAGTACTTC.

This clonotype has a handful of counts. V usage is TRBV6-1 and J usage is TRBJ2-6, with a weak D call TRBD2 (5 bases). The CDR3 consists of 15 residues. CDR1 is MNHNS, CDR2 SASEGT, per germline. V lost 7 bases and J 0 bases, leaving 10 bases between the germline ends. The CDR3 is CASTRALSGANVLTF. The CDR3 bases are TGTGCCAGCACGAGGGCCCTCTCTGGGGCCAACGTCCTGACTTTC.

This clonotype came up a few times. The rearrangement joins TRBV5-1 to TRBJ1-1; the D is unclear. The CDR3 totals 13 residues. The V and J ends lost 2 bases and 1 base respectively, with 6 bases between them. CDR1 is SGHRS, CDR2 YFSETQ, per germline. For the CDR3, the DNA is TGCGCCAGCAGCTTTTACAGGAACACTGAAGCTTTCTTT. Protein sequence: CASSFYRNTEAFF.

The chain has TRBV27 and TRBJ2-2, with 7 bases matching TRBD1. Germline CDR1 is MNHEY and CDR2 is SMNVEV (reference sequence). Unmatched junction bases numbered 8, after V lost 2 bases and J lost 5 bases. The CDR3 is 16 amino acids. CDR3 DNA sequence: TGTGCCAGCAGTTTACTGTCCAGGGGGAGAACCGGGGAGCTGTTTTTT. Its protein is CASSLLSRGRTGELFF.

The chain couples TRBV20-1 to TRBJ2-1; D is perhaps TRBD2 (6 bases). V was pared by 3 bases and J by 3 bases, with 21 bases between. The germline V gene encodes CDR1 DFQATT and CDR2 SNEGSKA (reference sequence). The CDR3 runs to 17 residues. The CDR3 DNA reads TGCAGTGCTAGGAAACAAGAACCGGGACTCAACTACAATGAGCAGTTCTTC. Protein: CSARKQEPGLNYNEQFF.

This chain joins TRBV5-4 and TRBJ2-3, with 13 bases that match TRBD2. The CDR3 is 15 amino acids. Trimming took 4 bases from V and 6 from J; bases not matched to a gene: 5. Germline loops: CDR1 SGHNT, CDR2 YYREEE (reference sequence). The CDR3 protein is CASSVTSGRADTQYF. Here the CDR3 DNA reads TGTGCCAGCAGCGTAACTAGCGGGAGGGCCGATACGCAGTATTTT.

There are many counts of this clonotype. The gene calls are TRBV7-8 and TRBJ2-2; D ambiguous. Trimming took off 0 bases at V and 7 bases at J, with 3 bases between the two ends. In germline, CDR1 is SGHVS, CDR2 FQNEAQ. The length of the CDR3 is 12 residues. The CDR3 bases are TGTGCCAGCAGCTTAGCAAGCGGGGAGCTGTTTTTT. The encoded protein is CASSLASGELFF.

This clonotype was picked up one time. The gene calls are TRBV2 and TRBJ2-4; maybe TRBD2 (6 bases). Between the trimmed V and J ends, which lost 1 base and 7 bases, there was a span of 11 bases. Germline assignment: CDR1 SNHLY and CDR2 FYNNEI. There are 14 residues in the CDR3. Written as DNA, the CDR3 is TGTGCCAGCAGTGAAGAGACTAGTATGAACATTCAGTACTTC. It specifies CASSEETSMNIQYF. Together with reference TRBV2 and TRBJ2-4, the CDR3 gives the full variable domain: EPEVTQTPSHQVTQMGQEVILRCVPISNHLYFYWYRQILGQKVEFLVSFYNNEISEKSEIFDDQFSVERPDGSNFTLKIRSTKLEDSAMYFCASSEETSMNIQYFGAGTRLSVL.

V gene TRBV7-9 combines with J gene TRBJ1-2; D unresolved. Germline assignment: CDR1 SEHNR and CDR2 FQNEAQ (reference sequence). Trimming stripped 1 base from V and 2 bases from J, with 8 bases between. This CDR3 region has 14 residues. CDR3 loop: CASSLVVRNYGYTF. The DNA for the CDR3 is TGTGCCAGCAGCTTAGTGGTCCGGAACTATGGCTACACCTTC.

The chain joins TRBV10-3 to TRBJ2-5; D gene ambiguous. The V end was cut by 2 bases, the J end by 5 bases, with 15 bases between. This CDR3 spans 15 amino acids. Germline-derived CDR1 and CDR2 are ENHRY and SYGVKD. In nucleotides, the CDR3 is TGTGCCATCAGTGAGATCGACACGTGGATGGAGACCCAGTACTTC. This translates into CAISEIDTWMETQYF.

This clonotype was detected a few times. V gene TRBV10-2 combines with J gene TRBJ1-2, with 7 bases that match TRBD1. The CDR3 has 14 amino acids. Germline V gene lookup returns CDR1 WSHSY and CDR2 SAAADI. Losses at the gene ends were 3 bases for V and 4 bases for J; bases not matched to a gene: 5. The CDR3 here is CASSDRGVVYGYTF. As DNA, the CDR3 is TGCGCCAGCAGTGACAGGGGGGTAGTCTATGGCTACACCTTC.

This chain links TRBV7-2 with TRBJ2-1, with D tentatively TRBD1 or TRBD2 (7 bases each). Trimming pared 5 bases from V and 8 bases from J, leaving 16 bases between. CDR3 size: 14 residues. The germline gives CDR1 SGHTA, CDR2 FQGNSA. The CDR3 here is CASSKGGGSDEQFF. DNA of the CDR3: TGTGCCAGCAGCAAAGGGGGCGGGAGTGATGAGCAGTTCTTC. Complete variable domain (other parts from reference TRBV7-2 and TRBJ2-1): GAGVSQSPSNKVTEKGKDVELRCDPISGHTALYWYRQSLGQGLEFLIYFQGNSAPDKSGLPSDRFSAERTGGSVSTLTIQRTQQEDSAVYLCASSKGGGSDEQFFGPGTRLTVL.

The sample holds a few counts of this clonotype. For the CDR3, the DNA is TGTGCCAGCAGCCCCCGATTTGGGGCGATCCCCTACGAGCAGTACTTC. Its translation: CASSPRFGAIPYEQYF. V gene TRBV5-8 combines with J gene TRBJ2-7; a possible D gene is TRBD1 (5 bases). V lost 4 bases to trimming and J lost 2 bases, with 19 bases between them. CDR1 and CDR2 (germline): SGHTS, YDEGEE. This CDR3 is 16 amino acids long.

The sample holds many counts of this clonotype. The V gene is TRBV7-8, the J gene TRBJ2-7, with D maybe TRBD2 (6 bases). The CDR3 sequence is 14 residues long. Germline-derived CDR1 and CDR2 are SGHVS and FQNEAQ. The V and J ends lost 0 bases and 4 bases respectively, with 10 bases between them. The CDR3 here is CASSLAHGGYEQYF. Here the CDR3 DNA reads TGTGCCAGCAGCTTAGCGCATGGGGGGTACGAGCAGTACTTC.

The chain is built from TRBV4-1 and TRBJ2-3; 8 bases are a match to TRBD2. This CDR3 is 16 amino acids long. V gave up 3 bases and J gave up 4 bases; unmatched junction bases: 9. Germline V lookup: CDR1 MGHRA, CDR2 YSYEKL. CDR3 protein: CASSQGPGLGSDTQYF. The CDR3 DNA sequence: TGCGCCAGCAGCCAGGGACCGGGACTAGGATCAGATACGCAGTATTTT.

This clonotype was counted ten times or more. V gene TRBV7-2 combines with J gene TRBJ2-5; no clear D gene. V lost 4 bases and J 5 bases, leaving 5 bases between the germline ends. The V gene's germline CDR1 is SGHTA and CDR2 FQGNSA. The CDR3 consists of 11 residues. CDR3 nucleotides: TGTGCCAGCAGCTCTGTGGAGACCCAGTACTTC. Its protein product is CASSSVETQYF.

The sample holds a few counts of this clonotype. This rearrangement joins TRBV7-8 to TRBJ2-1; no clear D. Germline values: CDR1 SGHVS, CDR2 FQNEAQ. The CDR3 sequence is 13 residues long. V lost 5 bases and J lost 7, with 12 bases in between. In DNA, the CDR3 is TGTGCCAGCAGCCCACCCTATAGGAATGAGCAGTTCTTC. Its translation: CASSPPYRNEQFF.

This clonotype came up a few times. The CDR3 sequence: CASSPYGTQISDTQYF. The CDR3 nucleotides are TGCGCCAGCAGCCCCTACGGGACTCAAATCTCCGATACGCAGTATTTT. The V and J genes are TRBV4-3 and TRBJ2-3, with D perhaps matching TRBD2 (6 bases). This CDR3 contains 16 residues. V dropped 4 bases and J dropped 6 bases, with 20 bases sitting between them. Germline loops: CDR1 LGHNA, CDR2 YSLEER.

A remark on this clonotype: A junction end diverges from the germline sequence, so it may reflect a read error. The gene calls are TRBV11-2 and TRBJ2-4, with TRBD2 matching 9 bases. There are 16 residues in the CDR3. Germline V gene sequence: CDR1 SGHAT, CDR2 FQNNGV. The CDR3 loop reads CASSPPIAGAQNIQYF. The CDR3 nucleotides read TGTGCCAGCAGCCCCCCTATAGCGGGAGCCCAAAACATTCAGTACTTC.

The chain is built from TRBV20-1 and TRBJ2-1; 9 bases match TRBD1. Germline V gives CDR1 DFQATT, CDR2 SNEGSKA (reference sequence). J was trimmed by 6 bases and V by 3 bases; bases with no gene match: 3. This CDR3 contains 13 residues. The CDR3 DNA follows: TGCAGTGCTAGTTCACAGGGGGCCAATGAGCAGTTCTTC. Its protein product is CSASSQGANEQFF.

On this clonotype: The germline gene is not matched at one end of the junction; a read error may be the cause. CDR3: CASSLVDGTEVFF. The CDR3 DNA reads TGTGCCAGCAGCTTAGTGGACGGCACTGAAGTTTTCTTT. The rearrangement uses TRBV11-1 and TRBJ1-1, with D uncertain. The CDR3 covers 13 residues. Germline CDR1 is SGHAT and CDR2 is FQDESV (reference sequence).

The V gene is TRBV28, the J gene TRBJ2-4, with 7 bases lining up with TRBD2. Looked up from germline, CDR1 is MDHEN and CDR2 is SYDVKM. The CDR3 has 14 amino acids. V shed 6 bases, J shed 5 bases, and the junction held 7 bases outside the gene matches. In nucleotides, the CDR3 is TGTGCCAGCAGGACAAGCGGGGCGCAAAACATTCAGTACTTC. Amino acids: CASRTSGAQNIQYF.